These 32 T cell receptor beta chains were sequenced from one sample in a study of blood T cells in healthy people across ages. A sample-barcoded 5' primer and a J-beta primer mix were used in a second PCR of roughly 7 to 11 cycles. A single record per CDR3 protein comes from TCRdb applying MiXCR to the 5' RACE reads. The table includes over a million distinct CDR3 sequences, approximately 40% detected once. Sequencing input: blood. These receptors came from a woman younger than 30 in good health.

This clonotype occurred a few times. The V call is TRBV7-9, the J call TRBJ2-1, with TRBD2 matching over 8 bases. Germline values: CDR1 SEHNR, CDR2 FQNEAQ (reference sequence). J lost 1 base, V lost 7 bases, and 9 bases had no gene match. The CDR3 extends over 16 amino acids. The CDR3 protein is CASKSSGGTSYNEQFF. The CDR3 nucleotides read TGTGCCAGCAAGAGCAGCGGGGGAACTTCCTACAATGAGCAGTTCTTC.

The chain joins TRBV11-2 to TRBJ2-2, with no clear D. Germline values: CDR1 SGHAT, CDR2 FQNNGV. The ends were cut back, 5 bases at V and 6 bases at J, with 7 bases in the middle. The CDR3 is 12 residues long. The CDR3: CASSHGAGELFF. In nucleotides, the CDR3 is TGTGCCAGCAGCCATGGGGCCGGGGAGCTGTTTTTT. Full variable domain (outside the CDR3, taken from reference TRBV11-2 and TRBJ2-2): EAGVAQSPRYKIIEKRQSVAFWCNPISGHATLYWYQQILGQGPKLLIQFQNNGVVDDSQLPKDRFSAERLKGVDSTLKIQPAKLEDSAVYLCASSHGAGELFFGEGSRLTVL.

The V and J genes are TRBV7-9 and TRBJ1-1; D gene unclear. V dropped 8 bases and J dropped 4 bases, with 14 bases sitting between them. This CDR3 is built from 13 residues. The germline V gene has CDR1 SEHNR and CDR2 FQNEAQ (reference sequence). CDR3 region: CASGHWEGTEAFF. The CDR3 DNA reads as TGTGCCAGCGGGCACTGGGAGGGCACTGAAGCTTTCTTT.

This chain links TRBV20-1 with TRBJ1-4, with 9 bases lining up with TRBD1. The germline V gene has CDR1 DFQATT and CDR2 SNEGSKA (reference sequence). There are 15 residues in the CDR3. V gave up 3 bases and J gave up 7 bases; unmatched junction bases: 9. The CDR3 bases are TGCAGTGCTAGGGGACAGGGAAGGTTGGCTGAAAAACTGTTTTTT. Amino acids: CSARGQGRLAEKLFF.

J is TRBJ1-1 and V is TRBV11-2, with a tentative D call TRBD1 (6 bases). V lost 0 bases and J lost 7, with 9 bases in between. Germline V lookup: CDR1 SGHAT, CDR2 FQNNGV. This CDR3 spans 13 amino acids. Here the CDR3 reads CASSLDVRGEAFF. The DNA of the CDR3 is TGTGCCAGCAGCTTAGATGTCAGGGGTGAAGCTTTCTTT.

This clonotype came up many times. The V and J genes are TRBV29-1 and TRBJ2-3, with 9 bases aligning to TRBD2. V lost 6 bases, J lost 1 base, and 2 bases stayed unmatched. Germline CDR1 SQVTM, CDR2 ANQGSEA. The CDR3 runs to 13 residues. CDR3 sequence (DNA): TGCAGCGTGATAGCGGGGGGCACAGATACGCAGTATTTT. Translating gives CSVIAGGTDTQYF.

V and J are TRBV6-6 and TRBJ2-7; D unclear. V lost 6 bases, J lost 1 base, and 10 bases lay in between. The CDR3 runs 13 residues. Germline V gene sequence: CDR1 MNHNY, CDR2 SVGAGI (reference sequence). The CDR3 bases are TGTGCCAGCAGACTTACACAATCCTACGAGCAGTACTTC. Its protein product is CASRLTQSYEQYF.

This clonotype was observed a handful of times. The rearrangement links TRBV29-1 to TRBJ1-5; D perhaps matches TRBD1 (6 bases). Germline CDR1 and CDR2: SQVTM and ANQGSEA. The CDR3 contains 15 residues. Between the trimmed V and J ends, which lost 4 bases and 0 bases, there was a span of 13 bases. In DNA form, the CDR3 reads TGCAGCGTTGTAGCGGACAGCCTTAGCAATCAGCCCCAGCATTTT. The encoded protein is CSVVADSLSNQPQHF.

The chain has TRBV12-5 and TRBJ1-4, with 8 positions matching TRBD1. V lost 0 bases to trimming and J lost 4 bases; unmatched junction nucleotides: 10. Germline V gene data show CDR1 as LGHNT and CDR2 as FRNRAP. CDR3 size: 18 residues. CDR3 sequence: CASGLVPTGGVLNEKLFF. The CDR3 DNA reads as TGTGCTAGTGGTTTGGTGCCCACAGGGGGGGTACTTAATGAAAAACTGTTTTTT.

The rearrangement uses TRBV20-1 and TRBJ2-1; 9 bases align to TRBD2. The junction had 10 bases not matched to a gene; V was cut back by 1 base and J by 6 bases. CDR1 is DFQATT and CDR2 is SNEGSKA in the germline V gene (reference sequence). The CDR3 is 16 residues long. CDR3 region: CSARGLAAVSSNEQFF. DNA of the CDR3: TGCAGTGCTAGAGGACTAGCGGCGGTGAGCTCCAATGAGCAGTTCTTC.

This chain joins TRBV25-1 and TRBJ2-5, with D unclear. CDR3 length: 14 amino acids. Germline-derived CDR1 and CDR2 are MGHDK and SYGVNS. V was shortened by 1 base and J by 5 bases, with 11 bases between the two germline ends. CDR3 nucleotide sequence: TGTGCCAGCAGTGAATTGGTGGGGTCGGAGACCCAGTACTTC. Translating it yields CASSELVGSETQYF. The entire variable domain, with the rest obtained from reference TRBV25-1 and TRBJ2-5, is as follows: EADIYQTPRYLVIGTGKKITLECSQTMGHDKMYWYQQDPGMELHLIHYSYGVNSTEKGDLSSESTVSRIRTEHFPLTLESARPSHTSQYLCASSELVGSETQYFGPGTRLLVL.

J is TRBJ2-3 and V is TRBV15, with no clear D. CDR1 is LNHNV and CDR2 is YYDKDF in the germline V gene (reference sequence). The CDR3 loop spans 18 amino acids. Trimming shortened V by 0 bases and J by 3 bases, and 19 bases separated the two germline ends. CDR3 nucleotides: TGTGCCACCAGCAGAGATATAGGGCTAGTATCAAAAACAGATACGCAGTATTTT. As protein: CATSRDIGLVSKTDTQYF. The full variable domain, in which reference TRBV15 and TRBJ2-3 provide the parts outside the CDR3, is DAMVIQNPRYQVTQFGKPVTLSCSQTLNHNVMYWYQQKSSQAPKLLFHYYDKDFNNEADTPDNFQSRRPNTSFCFLDIRSPGLGDTAMYLCATSRDIGLVSKTDTQYFGPGTRLTVL.

This clonotype was observed a handful of times. The chain has TRBV15 and TRBJ2-5; D ambiguous. Germline CDR1 LNHNV, CDR2 YYDKDF (reference sequence). There are 16 residues in the CDR3. V gave up 0 bases and J gave up 5 bases, with 16 bases separating them. The CDR3, as DNA: TGTGCCACCAGCAGAGATTTAAGGTTTTCAAGTGAGACCCAGTACTTC. It specifies CATSRDLRFSSETQYF. Full variable domain (missing parts from reference TRBV15 and TRBJ2-5): DAMVIQNPRYQVTQFGKPVTLSCSQTLNHNVMYWYQQKSSQAPKLLFHYYDKDFNNEADTPDNFQSRRPNTSFCFLDIRSPGLGDTAMYLCATSRDLRFSSETQYFGPGTRLLVL.

The chain has TRBV20-1 and TRBJ1-3; D possibly corresponds to TRBD1 (5 bases). V was clipped by 6 bases and J by 0 bases, with 18 bases between them. Germline CDR1 and CDR2: DFQATT and SNEGSKA (reference sequence). The CDR3 extends over 16 amino acids. For the CDR3, the DNA is TGCAGTGCCCTCGAAGGTGACAGTATCTCTGGAAACACCATATATTTT. Protein sequence: CSALEGDSISGNTIYF.

This clonotype was counted only a few times. This chain joins TRBV4-2 and TRBJ2-5; TRBD2 aligns across 9 bases. The CDR3 consists of 13 residues. J gave up 12 bases and V 0 bases, and 5 bases lay outside the gene matches. Germline values: CDR1 LGHNA, CDR2 YNFKEQ. CDR3 loop: CASSQEWRGGEYF. The CDR3 nucleotides read TGTGCCAGCAGCCAAGAATGGCGGGGGGGTGAGTACTTC.

This clonotype has just a few counts. The genes are TRBV2 and TRBJ2-1, with TRBD2 identical over 7 bases. The CDR3 runs 14 residues. Germline V gene sequence: CDR1 SNHLY, CDR2 FYNNEI. Trimming at V came to 9 bases and at J to 7 bases, leaving 12 bases not matched to a gene. CDR3 coding DNA: TGTGCCAGGAACTCTGGGCGGGAGTCAAATGAGCAGTTCTTC. This sequence encodes CARNSGRESNEQFF.

J is TRBJ2-3 and V is TRBV7-3; TRBD2 might be the D (6 bases). Germline V gene sequence: CDR1 SGHTA, CDR2 FQGTGA. The CDR3 length is 14 residues. V was shortened by 5 bases and J by 5 bases, with 14 bases between the two germline ends. CDR3 sequence reads: CASSPGGSGDTQYF. CDR3 bases: TGTGCCAGCAGCCCTGGAGGGAGTGGAGATACGCAGTATTTT.

The gene calls are TRBV3-1 and TRBJ2-5; the D is unclear. The germline CDR1 and CDR2 sequences are LGHDT and YNNKEL (reference sequence). The CDR3 spans 11 residues. V was clipped by 1 base and J by 9 bases, with 6 bases between them. CDR3 amino acids: CASSQVPAQYF. CDR3 nucleotides: TGTGCCAGCAGCCAAGTCCCAGCCCAGTACTTC.

The V call is TRBV4-2, the J call TRBJ1-2; D possibly corresponds to TRBD1 (5 bases). Germline-derived CDR1 and CDR2 are LGHNA and YNFKEQ. V dropped 1 base and J dropped 4 bases, with 13 bases sitting between them. CDR3 size: 15 residues. The CDR3 is CASSQATAGLYGYTF. As DNA, the CDR3 is TGTGCCAGCAGCCAAGCGACAGCGGGGCTCTATGGCTACACCTTC.

The V gene is TRBV6-6, the J gene TRBJ2-3; 9 nucleotides line up with TRBD2. V lost 5 bases and J lost 8; bases outside the gene matches: 5. Looked up from germline, CDR1 is MNHNY and CDR2 is SVGAGI (reference sequence). The CDR3 spans 13 residues. Here the CDR3 reads CASSPTSGPTQYF. Written as DNA, the CDR3 is TGTGCCAGCAGTCCAACTAGCGGGCCTACGCAGTATTTT.

V is TRBV5-1 and J is TRBJ2-1; D call uncertain. The CDR3 has 14 residues. Trimming removed 0 bases at V and 9 bases at J, with 13 bases between. Per germline, CDR1 SGHRS and CDR2 YFSETQ. The CDR3 region is CASSLAVYSGEQFF. CDR3 coding DNA: TGCGCCAGCAGCTTGGCCGTTTACTCTGGTGAGCAGTTCTTC.

This chain uses TRBV6-5 with TRBJ2-7; 9 bases fit TRBD2. CDR1 is MNHEY and CDR2 is SVGAGI in the germline V gene. This CDR3 region has 15 residues. The trim removed 2 bases at V and 6 bases at J, leaving 8 bases unmatched. For the CDR3, the DNA is TGTGCCAGCAGTTACCTCGCGGGGGGGACACTCGAGCAGTACTTC. Translating gives CASSYLAGGTLEQYF.

The genes are TRBV10-3 and TRBJ2-1; 9 positions match TRBD2. CDR1 ENHRY and CDR2 SYGVKD come from the germline V gene. The CDR3 extends over 13 amino acids. CDR3 amino acids: CWIRASGMNEQFF. CDR3 nucleotides: TGTTGGATTAGGGCTAGCGGGATGAATGAGCAGTTCTTC.

This clonotype was recorded a few times. V usage is TRBV5-1 and J usage is TRBJ2-1; D may be TRBD1 (6 bases). Trimming shortened V by 1 base and J by 6 bases, and 14 bases separated the two germline ends. Germline CDR1 reads SGHRS; CDR2 reads YFSETQ. The CDR3 sequence is 15 residues long. The CDR3 DNA reads as TGCGCCAGCAGCTTGATAGGGGGACCCGCCAATGAGCAGTTCTTC. Its translation is CASSLIGGPANEQFF.

This clonotype was recorded a few times. The chain uses TRBV7-9 and TRBJ1-4, with D possibly TRBD1 on 5 matching bases. Trimming took 2 bases from V and 4 from J, leaving 14 bases between them. The germline V gene encodes CDR1 SEHNR and CDR2 FQNEAQ (reference sequence). The CDR3 contains 16 residues. CDR3 DNA: TGTGCCAGCAGCTTAAAGGTTCAGGGAAATAATGAAAAACTGTTTTTT. Encoded protein: CASSLKVQGNNEKLFF.

A word on this clonotype: Germline and junction disagree at one end, which may indicate a read error. V and J are TRBV7-9 and TRBJ2-3; 10 bases are a match to TRBD1. CDR3 length: 18 residues. The germline CDR1 and CDR2 sequences are SEHNR and FQNEAQ (reference sequence). The CDR3 coding sequence is TGTACCAGCAGCTCTGCGGGACAGGGGCAAGGAGGCACAGATACGCAGTATTTT. It translates to CTSSSAGQGQGGTDTQYF.

There are many counts of this clonotype. The genes are TRBV10-2 and TRBJ2-7; D possibly corresponds to TRBD2 (6 bases). The CDR3 spans 14 residues. Germline V CDR1 and CDR2: WSHSY, SAAADI. V lost 0 bases, J lost 3 bases, and 9 bases lay in between. The CDR3 region is CASSESSGNYEQYF. CDR3 coding DNA: TGCGCCAGCAGTGAGTCTAGCGGAAACTACGAGCAGTACTTC.

The DNA for the CDR3 is TGTGCCTGGAACCTAAACACCGGGGAGCTGTTTTTT. Protein product: CAWNLNTGELFF. The chain is built from TRBV30 and TRBJ2-2; D is ambiguous. V lost 4 bases to trimming and J lost 2 bases, with 5 bases between them. CDR1 GTSNPN and CDR2 SVGIG come from the germline V gene (reference sequence). The CDR3 runs 12 residues.

This clonotype was found a few times. The genes are TRBV6-6 and TRBJ1-1, with D perhaps matching TRBD1 (5 bases). Trimming pared 10 bases from V and 7 bases from J, leaving 22 bases between. Germline V lookup: CDR1 MNHNY, CDR2 SVGAGI (reference sequence). CDR3 length: 14 amino acids. The CDR3 sequence is CATLGRNEGNEAFF. CDR3 bases: TGTGCCACCCTGGGGCGGAACGAGGGTAATGAAGCTTTCTTT.

The V call is TRBV5-1, the J call TRBJ2-7, with D possibly being TRBD2 (6 bases). The length of the CDR3 is 15 residues. The ends were cut back, 4 bases at V and 2 bases at J, with 16 bases in the middle. Germline V gives CDR1 SGHRS, CDR2 YFSETQ. The CDR3: CASSPTSREAYEQYF. In nucleotides, the CDR3 is TGCGCCAGCAGCCCGACGTCGCGGGAAGCCTACGAGCAGTACTTC. Based on the CDR3 plus reference TRBV5-1 and TRBJ2-7, the full variable domain is KAGVTQTPRYLIKTRGQQVTLSCSPISGHRSVSWYQQTPGQGLQFLFEYFSETQRNKGNFPGRFSGRQFSNSRSEMNVSTLELGDSALYLCASSPTSREAYEQYFGPGTRLTVT.

The chain carries TRBV10-3 and TRBJ1-2; the match to TRBD1 covers 7 bases. The junction had 13 bases not matched to a gene; V was cut back by 11 bases and J by 7 bases. From germline, CDR1 is ENHRY and CDR2 SYGVKD. The CDR3 sequence is 13 residues long. In nucleotides, the CDR3 is TGTGCCTCGAGGGACAGTGGGGGCGGTGGCTACACCTTC. Encoded protein: CASRDSGGGGYTF.

This chain uses TRBV3-1 with TRBJ2-3, with TRBD2 identical over 8 bases. Per the germline V gene, CDR1 is LGHDT and CDR2 is YNNKEL (reference sequence). The trim removed 2 bases at V and 0 bases at J, leaving 4 bases unmatched. The length of the CDR3 is 16 residues. The CDR3 DNA reads as TGTGCCAGCAGCCAAACTAGCGGAGTTAGCACAGATACGCAGTATTTT. The encoded protein is CASSQTSGVSTDTQYF.